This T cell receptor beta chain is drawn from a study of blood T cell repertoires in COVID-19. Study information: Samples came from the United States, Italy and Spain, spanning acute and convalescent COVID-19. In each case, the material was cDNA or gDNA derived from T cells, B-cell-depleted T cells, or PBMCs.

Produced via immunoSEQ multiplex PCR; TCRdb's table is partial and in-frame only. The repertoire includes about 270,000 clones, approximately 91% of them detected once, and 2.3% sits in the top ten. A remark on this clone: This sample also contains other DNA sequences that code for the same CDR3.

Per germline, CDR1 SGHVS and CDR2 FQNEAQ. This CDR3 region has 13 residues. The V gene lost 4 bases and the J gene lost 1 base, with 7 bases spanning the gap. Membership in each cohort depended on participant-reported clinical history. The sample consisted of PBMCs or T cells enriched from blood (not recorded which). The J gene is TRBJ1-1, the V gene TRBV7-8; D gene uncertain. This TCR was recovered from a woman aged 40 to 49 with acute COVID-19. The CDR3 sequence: CASSSRGNTEAFF. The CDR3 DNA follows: TGTGCCAGCAGCTCTCGAGGGAACACTGAAGCTTTCTTT.